Following are 31 T cell receptor beta chains from one sample sequenced in a study of breast tumors, draining lymph nodes, adjacent tissues. One entry per CDR3 protein results from TCRdb running MiXCR on the multiplex PCR reads. The sample yields some 140,000 distinct CDR3 sequences, about 22% seen once. Samples came from axillary lymph nodes draining the breast cancer. The sample comprised axillary lymph node tissue. These receptors all come from a female donor with breast cancer. Some clones in this sample may be carry-over from other donors' samples.

As concerns this clonotype: This may be a read error, as it is one base from a much larger clone. The rearrangement joins TRBV3-1 to TRBJ2-7; no reliable D call. V was shortened by 4 bases and J by 6 bases, with 13 bases between the two germline ends. This CDR3 spans 13 amino acids. Germline assignment: CDR1 LGHDT and CDR2 YNNKEL (reference sequence). CDR3 loop: CASSPPIRSEQYF. The CDR3 nucleotides are TGTGCCAGCAGCCCCCCGATTAGGAGCGAGCAGTACTTC.

The V gene is TRBV18, the J gene TRBJ1-4; D not resolved. Germline CDR1 is KGHSH and CDR2 is LQKENI. Trimming removed 6 bases from V and 0 bases from J, with 8 bases in between. The length of the CDR3 is 14 residues. The CDR3 nucleotides read TGTGCCAGCTCGAGTGGGTCAACTAATGAAAAACTGTTTTTT. Encoded protein: CASSSGSTNEKLFF.

By sample share, this clonotype is medium-sized. This sequence joins TRBV5-5 and TRBJ1-2; TRBD1 matches at 9 bases. Trimming cost V 4 bases and J 5 bases; bases outside gene matches: 9. Germline V lookup: CDR1 SGHKS, CDR2 YYEKEE (reference sequence). The CDR3 has 15 amino acids. The CDR3 DNA sequence: TGTGCCAGCAGCGCCTCATGGACAGGGGAATATGGCTACACCTTC. Amino acids: CASSASWTGEYGYTF.

This clonotype has more than one count but fewer than ten. This may come from a read error, since a much larger clone is one base off. The J gene is TRBJ2-7, the V gene TRBV20-1; D assignment may be TRBD1 or TRBD2 (7 bases each). The ends were cut back, 3 bases at V and 1 base at J, with 19 bases in the middle. The germline CDR1 and CDR2 sequences are DFQATT and SNEGSKA (reference sequence). This CDR3 comprises 16 residues. The chain's CDR3 is CSASSGAGQPSYEQYF. The CDR3, as DNA: TGCAGTGCTAGCTCCGGAGCGGGACAGCCTTCCTACGAGCAGTACTTC.

As concerns this clonotype: A read error may explain this, as a much larger clone is one base away. V is TRBV19 and J is TRBJ2-5; 14 nucleotides line up with TRBD2. The V and J ends lost 4 bases and 7 bases, in that order; junction bases with no gene match: 5. Germline V gene sequence: CDR1 LNHDA, CDR2 SQIVND (reference sequence). This CDR3 is 15 amino acids long. Here the CDR3 reads CASSSTGTSGRTQYF. CDR3 DNA: TGTGCCAGTAGTAGTACCGGGACTAGCGGGAGGACCCAGTACTTC.

The chain recombines TRBV4-1 with TRBJ2-7, with D perhaps TRBD2 (5 bases). Per germline, CDR1 MGHRA and CDR2 YSYEKL. V was pared by 3 bases and J by 0 bases, with 18 bases between. There are 17 residues in the CDR3. The CDR3 is CASSHPHRGPTSYEQYF. Written as DNA, the CDR3 is TGCGCCAGCAGCCATCCCCACAGAGGGCCAACCTCCTACGAGCAGTACTTC.

This clonotype was found many times. V usage is TRBV4-3 and J usage is TRBJ2-2, with no clear D. Germline V CDR1 and CDR2: LGHNA, YSLEER. V was cut by 3 bases and J by 6 bases, with 8 bases left in between. The CDR3 spans 13 residues. In nucleotides, the CDR3 is TGCGCCAGCAGCCAGCAATCCGCCGGGGAGCTGTTTTTT. It specifies CASSQQSAGELFF.

This clonotype has a count of ten or more. This rearrangement joins TRBV5-8 to TRBJ1-2; D call uncertain. V lost 4 bases, J lost 4 bases, and 5 bases lay in between. This CDR3 spans 11 amino acids. Germline V gene sequence: CDR1 SGHTS, CDR2 YDEGEE. Here the CDR3 DNA reads TGTGCCAGCAGCCCGGTCTATGGCTACACCTTC. It is translated as CASSPVYGYTF.

This clonotype came up many times. The V and J genes are TRBV2 and TRBJ2-5; perhaps TRBD1 as D (6 bases). This CDR3 region has 14 residues. The V gene lost 8 bases and the J gene lost 4 bases, with 17 bases spanning the gap. CDR1 is SNHLY and CDR2 is FYNNEI in the germline V gene. The CDR3 is CASGARGPAETQYF. The CDR3 nucleotides read TGTGCCAGCGGCGCCAGGGGTCCGGCAGAGACCCAGTACTTC.

This clonotype appeared many times. The gene calls are TRBV19 and TRBJ1-5, with D perhaps matching TRBD1 (5 bases). The CDR3 spans 15 residues. V lost 2 bases, J lost 6 bases, and 14 bases lay in between. Germline values: CDR1 LNHDA, CDR2 SQIVND (reference sequence). The CDR3 DNA reads as TGTGCCAGTAGTATAAACACAGTCGGGGGTCAGCCCCAGCATTTT. It is translated as CASSINTVGGQPQHF.

This clonotype was recorded many times. This chain links TRBV11-3 with TRBJ2-1; D is unresolved. Germline CDR1 is SGHNT and CDR2 is YENEEA. Trimming removed 5 bases at V and 7 bases at J, with 18 bases between. CDR3 length equals 15 residues. The DNA for the CDR3 is TGTGCCAGCAGCCCAACTGGTCTGGCTGGGAATGAGCAGTTCTTC. Protein: CASSPTGLAGNEQFF. Full variable domain (missing parts from reference TRBV11-3 and TRBJ2-1): EAGVVQSPRYKIIEKKQPVAFWCNPISGHNTLYWYLQNLGQGPELLIRYENEEAVDDSQLPKDRFSAERLKGVDSTLKIQPAELGDSAVYLCASSPTGLAGNEQFFGPGTRLTVL.

This clonotype was observed at least ten times. CDR3 sequence: CASSQGYFSYEQYF. The CDR3 DNA is TGCGCCAGCAGCCAAGGATACTTCTCCTACGAGCAGTACTTC. The rearrangement uses TRBV4-3 and TRBJ2-7; D unclear. Germline values: CDR1 LGHNA, CDR2 YSLEER. The CDR3 consists of 14 residues. Trimming stripped 1 base from V and 0 bases from J, with 7 bases between.

This clonotype was observed at least ten times. The CDR3 reads CASSQARVAGGPGEQFF. DNA for the CDR3: TGTGCCAGCAGCCAGGCCCGAGTAGCGGGAGGGCCTGGTGAGCAGTTCTTC. The chain uses TRBV4-2 and TRBJ2-1; 11 nucleotides agree with TRBD2. From germline, CDR1 is LGHNA and CDR2 YNFKEQ. V shed 3 bases, J shed 9 bases, and the junction held 13 bases outside the gene matches. The CDR3 totals 17 residues.

Only one count was recorded for this clonotype. A read error may explain this, as a much larger clone is one base away. The rearrangement joins TRBV19 to TRBJ2-3; D gene uncertain. This CDR3 is 14 amino acids long. CDR1 and CDR2 from the germline V gene are LNHDA and SQIVND (reference sequence). CDR3 sequence: CASGIMGSTDTQYF. The CDR3 bases are TGTGCCAGTGGTATCATGGGCTCCACAGATACGCAGTATTTT.

There are many counts of this clonotype. The chain links TRBV6-1 to TRBJ2-5; D is perhaps TRBD1 (6 bases). The germline gives CDR1 MNHNS, CDR2 SASEGT. V shed 6 bases and J shed 4 bases, with 15 bases lying between them. The CDR3 length is 14 residues. CDR3 nucleotides: TGTGCCAGCAGGATCTCAGGGGTGGCAGAGACCCAGTACTTC. Protein sequence: CASRISGVAETQYF.

This clonotype was observed many times. This CDR3 is CASSEGREQYF. CDR3 coding DNA: TGTGCCAGCAGTGAGGGCCGCGAGCAGTACTTC. This chain connects TRBV12-3 or TRBV12-4 to TRBJ2-7, with D possibly matching TRBD2 (5 bases). V dropped 5 bases and J dropped 6 bases, with 8 bases sitting between them. This CDR3 has 11 residues.

This clonotype appeared many times. This chain uses TRBV12-3 or TRBV12-4 with TRBJ2-5; D call uncertain. V was clipped by 0 bases and J by 2 bases, with 7 bases between them. The CDR3 is made up of 14 amino acids. The DNA of the CDR3 is TGTGCCAGCAGTTTAGCCCCTAGGCAAGAGACCCAGTACTTC. Encoded protein: CASSLAPRQETQYF.

Here the CDR3 DNA reads TGTGCCAGTGGAAACAGGGCCCCCTACGAGCAGTACTTC. Translating it yields CASGNRAPYEQYF. This chain uses TRBV19 with TRBJ2-7; TRBD1 might be the D (6 bases). CDR1 LNHDA and CDR2 SQIVND come from the germline V gene (reference sequence). The CDR3 is 13 residues long. Trimming removed 8 bases from V and 2 bases from J, with 13 bases in between.

About this clonotype: Being one base from a much bigger clone, this may be a read error. Given the absence of the conserved phenylalanine or tryptophan at the CDR3 end, a read error is likely. V is TRBV29-1 and J is TRBJ2-3; the D gene is possibly TRBD2 (6 bases). Germline-derived CDR1 and CDR2 are SQVTM and ANQGSEA. Between the trimmed V and J ends, which lost 8 bases and 3 bases, there was a span of 18 bases. This CDR3 comprises 14 residues. The CDR3 DNA sequence: TGCAGCTACCTCGGGACTCTACTAACAGATACGCAGTATTCT. Amino acid sequence: CSYLGTLLTDTQYS.

This clonotype was detected many times. This rearrangement joins TRBV7-2 to TRBJ2-5; 7 nucleotides match TRBD1. In germline, CDR1 is SGHTA, CDR2 FQGNSA. CDR3 size: 14 residues. V was pared by 5 bases and J by 5 bases, with 8 bases of the junction left unmatched. CDR3 sequence reads: CASSGGQVGETQYF. In nucleotides, the CDR3 is TGTGCCAGCAGCGGCGGACAGGTCGGGGAGACCCAGTACTTC.

A word on this clonotype: One junction end does not reproduce the germline sequence, and a read error may be involved. J is TRBJ2-3 and V is TRBV12-3 or TRBV12-4; no reliable D call. CDR3 length equals 13 residues. The CDR3: CAGRLSRPDTQYF. CDR3 nucleotide sequence: TGTGCCGGCAGGTTGTCCCGCCCAGATACGCAGTATTTT.

Many counts were recorded for this clonotype. The rearrangement joins TRBV2 to TRBJ1-2, with 7 bases identical to TRBD1. The trim removed 3 bases at V and 3 bases at J, leaving 7 bases unmatched. This CDR3 comprises 15 residues. Germline loops: CDR1 SNHLY, CDR2 FYNNEI. The CDR3 region is CASSDWVRGDYGYTF. In DNA, the CDR3 is TGTGCCAGCAGTGATTGGGTCAGGGGGGACTATGGCTACACCTTC.

Ten or more counts support this clonotype. The rearrangement links TRBV4-3 to TRBJ2-3; D not resolved. The ends were cut back, 6 bases at V and 0 bases at J, with 10 bases in the middle. The germline CDR1 and CDR2 sequences are LGHNA and YSLEER. The CDR3 is 14 amino acids. This CDR3 is CASSKIQSTDTQYF. The CDR3 DNA reads TGCGCCAGCAGTAAGATACAGAGCACAGATACGCAGTATTTT.

To note about this clonotype: Just one base apart from a much larger clone, this may be a read error. J is TRBJ2-7 and V is TRBV20-1; D is perhaps TRBD1 (5 bases). Trimming removed 3 bases at V and 4 bases at J, with 10 bases between. CDR1 DFQATT and CDR2 SNEGSKA come from the germline V gene (reference sequence). This CDR3 region has 12 residues. CDR3 coding DNA: TGCAGTGCTAGCGTAGGGGTTTACGAGCAGTACTTC. Its translation is CSASVGVYEQYF.

The chain uses TRBV29-1 and TRBJ2-1; TRBD2 is a possible D gene (6 bases). Trimming left V 3 bases short and J 6 bases short, with 15 bases between. Germline CDR1 reads SQVTM; CDR2 reads ANQGSEA. The CDR3 consists of 14 residues. CDR3 DNA: TGCAGCGTTGACCCAGCAGGACTATGCAATGAGCAGTTCTTC. Translating it yields CSVDPAGLCNEQFF.

This clonotype was recorded many times. The J gene is TRBJ2-3, the V gene TRBV12-3 or TRBV12-4, with 11 bases identical to TRBD2. The CDR3 spans 16 residues. V gave up 5 bases and J gave up 2 bases; unmatched junction bases: 6. As DNA, the CDR3 is TGTGCCAGCAGTCCGGGACTAGCGGTAAACACAGATACGCAGTATTTT. Protein product: CASSPGLAVNTDTQYF.

This clonotype appeared many times. The chain employs TRBV19 and TRBJ1-2; D is perhaps TRBD1 (6 bases). The germline V and J ends were trimmed by 7 bases and 8 bases, with 20 bases remaining between them. Per germline, CDR1 LNHDA and CDR2 SQIVND (reference sequence). This CDR3 is built from 14 residues. CDR3 amino acids: CASNDPWGARGYTF. CDR3 bases: TGTGCCAGTAACGACCCCTGGGGGGCGCGGGGCTACACCTTC.

About this clonotype itself: At one end the junction does not follow the germline gene, possibly because of a read error. The chain uses TRBV5-6 and TRBJ2-5; TRBD2 might be the D (5 bases). Germline V CDR1 and CDR2: SGHDT, YYEEEE. The CDR3 loop spans 13 amino acids. The CDR3 loop reads CASSATTWETRYF. The CDR3, as DNA: TGTGCCAGCAGCGCGACTACGTGGGAGACCCGGTACTTC.

Comment on this clonotype: This may arise from a read error, as a much more abundant clone is one base away. As the CDR3 is not closed by the conserved phenylalanine or tryptophan, this likely results from a read error. The chain combines TRBV30 with TRBJ2-7, with 7 positions matching TRBD1. The CDR3 contains 14 residues. The trim removed 0 bases at V and 2 bases at J, leaving 4 bases unmatched. Germline V CDR1 and CDR2: GTSNPN, SVGIG (reference sequence). Here the CDR3 reads CAWSVRGQTYEQYS. The CDR3 DNA reads as TGTGCCTGGAGTGTACGGGGACAGACCTACGAGCAGTACTCC.

The genes are TRBV20-1 and TRBJ2-4, with D unresolved. The V end lost 6 bases, the J end lost 5 bases, and 8 bases lay between the germline ends. Per the germline V gene, CDR1 is DFQATT and CDR2 is SNEGSKA (reference sequence). CDR3 size: 11 residues. The CDR3 protein is CSARPENIQYF. For the CDR3, the DNA is TGCAGTGCCCGCCCTGAAAACATTCAGTACTTC.

This clonotype showed up many times. The rearrangement joins TRBV29-1 to TRBJ2-5; no clear D gene. The CDR3 runs to 13 residues. V was trimmed by 4 bases and J by 1 base, leaving 10 bases between them. Germline V lookup: CDR1 SQVTM, CDR2 ANQGSEA. The CDR3: CSVGPRLQETQYF. CDR3 in DNA: TGCAGCGTTGGGCCGCGGCTCCAAGAGACCCAGTACTTC.